This TCR beta chain was captured by sequencing in a study of regulatory T cells in long-lasting Graves disease. Study-level points and caveats: Preferential use of TRBV28, TRBJ1-2 and TRBJ2-5 was seen in persistent disease. The number of shared public clonotypes was higher in persistent patients (2,741) than new patients (966). Not thyroid tissue but only peripheral blood was studied.

Germline CDR1 and CDR2: MRHNA and SNTAGT. Trimming removed 0 bases from V and 5 bases from J, with 17 bases in between. This CDR3 comprises 17 residues. Time point specified: persistent/refractory GD, antithyroid drugs over 5 years with positive TRAb. The TCR library was made from RNA that had been extracted from PBMCs in TRIzol. EDTA tubes received around 9.4 milliliters of collected peripheral blood. On this clonotype: Its antigen is currently unknown.

Arm-PCR of CDR3 regions with iRepertoire HTBI primers generated TCR beta libraries. TCRdb itself ran the multiplex PCR reads through MiXCR, one entry per CDR3 protein. Of hundreds of thousands of distinct CDR3 sequences in the sample, 22% were seen once. The chain uses TRBV6-4 and TRBJ1-5; D is unresolved. This specimen consisted of peripheral blood mononuclear cells (PBMCs), obtained when the disease was refractory, from a patient treated with antithyroid drugs. The clonotype originates from a female donor with Graves disease. The CDR3 sequence: CASSDSKAWQCDQPQHF. DNA of the CDR3: TGTGCCAGCAGTGACTCGAAGGCTTGGCAGTGTGATCAGCCCCAGCATTTT.